This passage covers 14 T cell receptor beta chains from one sample sequenced in a study of blood T cell repertoires in COVID-19. TCRdb keeps only in-frame clones here, not all; method: immunoSEQ multiplex PCR. The data show about 110,000 clones, approximately 88% seen once. The sequencing sample was made of peripheral blood. Source of these receptors: a woman aged 70-85 years with acute or convalescent COVID-19.

J is TRBJ2-5 and V is TRBV6-5; 7 nucleotides line up with TRBD1. Germline loops: CDR1 MNHEY, CDR2 SVGAGI. V lost 10 bases, J lost 1 base, and 9 bases stayed unmatched. This CDR3 has 14 residues. The CDR3 region is CATLSTGRQETQYF. The CDR3 coding sequence is TGTGCCACCCTTTCGACAGGGCGCCAAGAGACCCAGTACTTC.

CDR3 loop: CASSPGPRDRINEKLFF. DNA of the CDR3: TGTGCCAGCAGCCCCGGCCCCCGGGACAGGATAAATGAAAAACTGTTTTTT. This chain links TRBV5-4 with TRBJ1-4, with 8 bases fitting TRBD1. This CDR3 has 17 residues. After removal of 4 bases from V and 5 bases from J, the junction contained 13 bases not matched to a gene. CDR1 and CDR2 from the germline V gene are SGHNT and YYREEE (reference sequence).

J is TRBJ2-1 and V is TRBV5-1, with TRBD1 identical over 7 bases. This CDR3 contains 15 residues. CDR1 is SGHRS, CDR2 YFSETQ, per germline. V was pared by 6 bases and J by 0 bases, with 6 bases of the junction left unmatched. The CDR3, as DNA: TGCGCCAGCATCGCGACAGGGAGCTCCTACAATGAGCAGTTCTTC. It specifies CASIATGSSYNEQFF.

The rearrangement joins TRBV27 to TRBJ1-4, with D perhaps TRBD1 (6 bases). This CDR3 has 14 amino acids. Germline V lookup: CDR1 MNHEY, CDR2 SMNVEV (reference sequence). V dropped 5 bases and J dropped 8 bases, with 15 bases sitting between them. Written as DNA, the CDR3 is TGTGCCAGCAGTAAACAGGGTACGGGAGAAAAACTGTTTTTT. It encodes CASSKQGTGEKLFF.

This chain joins TRBV5-1 and TRBJ2-7; D may be TRBD1 (5 bases). V shed 3 bases and J shed 2 bases, with 18 bases lying between them. The CDR3 covers 16 residues. Germline V CDR1 and CDR2: SGHRS, YFSETQ. The CDR3 sequence: CASSSITGLSAYEQYF. Written as DNA, the CDR3 is TGCGCCAGCAGCTCCATCACAGGTCTAAGCGCCTACGAGCAGTACTTC. The complete variable domain, with remaining parts taken from reference TRBV5-1 and TRBJ2-7, reads KAGVTQTPRYLIKTRGQQVTLSCSPISGHRSVSWYQQTPGQGLQFLFEYFSETQRNKGNFPGRFSGRQFSNSRSEMNVSTLELGDSALYLCASSSITGLSAYEQYFGPGTRLTVT.

The V call is TRBV28, the J call TRBJ1-1; maybe TRBD1 (5 bases). CDR3 length: 14 amino acids. The germline gives CDR1 MDHEN, CDR2 SYDVKM. V was trimmed by 3 bases and J by 7 bases, leaving 15 bases between them. Written as DNA, the CDR3 is TGTGCCAGCAGTTTGTCCCAGGAGACAGTTGAAGCTTTCTTT. Translating gives CASSLSQETVEAFF.

V and J are TRBV3-1 (or the pseudogene TRBV3-2) and TRBJ1-4, with no clear D. CDR3 length: 14 residues. Germline-derived CDR1 and CDR2 are LGHDT and YNNKEL (reference sequence). V lost 4 bases and J lost 0, with 6 bases in between. The CDR3 reads CASSPRATNEKLFF. CDR3 coding DNA: TGTGCCAGCAGCCCCCGAGCAACTAATGAAAAACTGTTTTTT.

This sequence joins TRBV19 and TRBJ2-1; D gene ambiguous. The CDR3 is made up of 14 amino acids. The V end was cut by 5 bases, the J end by 8 bases, with 16 bases between. The germline CDR1 and CDR2 sequences are LNHDA and SQIVND (reference sequence). The CDR3 DNA is TGTGCCAGTAGTCCCTTTTTCAGGCAGGATGAGCAGTTCTTC. Amino acids: CASSPFFRQDEQFF.

The genes are TRBV7-3 and TRBJ2-3, with TRBD2 matching 8 bases. Trimming took 5 bases from V and 6 from J; bases not matched to a gene: 13. Germline CDR1 SGHTA, CDR2 FQGTGA. This CDR3 contains 16 residues. CDR3: CASSTRRSGGSDTQYF. For the CDR3, the DNA is TGTGCCAGCAGCACCCGGAGGAGCGGGGGTTCTGATACGCAGTATTTT.

The V and J genes are TRBV6-6 and TRBJ1-3; D is ambiguous. The CDR3 extends over 15 amino acids. Germline CDR1 MNHNY, CDR2 SVGAGI (reference sequence). V was pared by 5 bases and J by 0 bases, with 11 bases between. In DNA, the CDR3 is TGTGCCAGCAGTGGCGAGGGTAACTCTGGAAACACCATATATTTT. It codes for CASSGEGNSGNTIYF.

This sequence joins TRBV28 and TRBJ2-4, with D possibly TRBD2 on 5 matching bases. Trimming took off 6 bases at V and 8 bases at J, with 20 bases between the two ends. Looked up from germline, CDR1 is MDHEN and CDR2 is SYDVKM. The CDR3 contains 15 residues. CDR3 in DNA: TGTGCCAGCAGGGTCCGTGGGAGCGAGAGCTACATTCAGTACTTC. It codes for CASRVRGSESYIQYF. The full variable domain, completed using reference TRBV28 and TRBJ2-4, is DVKVTQSSRYLVKRTGEKVFLECVQDMDHENMFWYRQDPGLGLRLIYFSYDVKMKEKGDIPEGYSVSREKKERFSLILESASTNQTSMYLCASRVRGSESYIQYFGAGTRLSVL.

The CDR3 DNA reads as TGTGCCAGCAGTTTCGGCGGCAACTATGGCTACACCTTC. Encoded protein: CASSFGGNYGYTF. This rearrangement joins TRBV28 to TRBJ1-2; D uncertain. Trimming pared 3 bases from V and 2 bases from J, leaving 7 bases between. This CDR3 has 13 amino acids. The germline CDR1 and CDR2 sequences are MDHEN and SYDVKM.

The gene calls are TRBV27 and TRBJ2-5; TRBD2 might be the D (5 bases). The germline V and J ends were trimmed by 0 bases and 7 bases, with 12 bases remaining between them. Germline loops: CDR1 MNHEY, CDR2 SMNVEV (reference sequence). This CDR3 region has 14 residues. CDR3 in DNA: TGTGCCAGCAGTTTATCAGGGTTCGAGGGGACCCAGTACTTC. Protein product: CASSLSGFEGTQYF.

This chain's CDR3 is CASSSLAGGGDEQFF. In nucleotides, the CDR3 is TGTGCCAGCAGCTCTCTAGCGGGGGGCGGTGATGAGCAGTTCTTC. The chain carries TRBV7-9 and TRBJ2-1, with TRBD2 matching 11 bases. CDR3 length: 15 amino acids. Germline CDR1 SEHNR, CDR2 FQNEAQ (reference sequence). J lost 8 bases, V lost 4 bases, and 7 bases had no gene match. Supplemented by reference TRBV7-9 and TRBJ2-1, the full variable domain reads DTGVSQNPRHKITKRGQNVTFRCDPISEHNRLYWYRQTLGQGPEFLTYFQNEAQLEKSRLLSDRFSAERPKGSFSTLEIQRTEQGDSAMYLCASSSLAGGGDEQFFGPGTRLTVL.